Shown below are 24 T cell receptor beta chains from a single sample sequenced in a study of blood T cell repertoires in COVID-19. Method: immunoSEQ multiplex PCR; TCRdb's copy keeps in-frame clones and lacks some. The sample has about 220,000 clones, roughly 84% seen once. The sample was peripheral blood. The receptors here all came from a woman older than 75 with acute or convalescent COVID-19.

The chain couples TRBV24-1 to TRBJ2-2, with TRBD2 matching 16 bases. The length of the CDR3 is 19 residues. V gave up 4 bases and J gave up 3 bases; unmatched junction bases: 7. Germline V gene lookup returns CDR1 KGHDR and CDR2 SFDVKD. The CDR3 is CATSDPGLAGGQDTGELFF. DNA of the CDR3: TGTGCCACCAGTGACCCGGGACTAGCGGGGGGGCAAGACACCGGGGAGCTGTTTTTT.

This rearrangement joins TRBV7-2 to TRBJ1-2; 7 bases map to TRBD1. The CDR3 runs 14 residues. The V and J ends lost 2 bases and 7 bases, in that order; junction bases with no gene match: 7. Germline assignment: CDR1 SGHTA and CDR2 FQGNSA. The CDR3, as DNA: TGTGCCAGCAGCTTAATTAGGGGGCGCGGTGGCTACACCTTC. Protein product: CASSLIRGRGGYTF.

V and J are TRBV11-2 and TRBJ2-2; 7 bases agree with TRBD1. With 3 bases clipped from V and 0 bases from J, the junction kept 1 base outside the gene matches. The CDR3 is 15 amino acids. Germline-derived CDR1 and CDR2 are SGHAT and FQNNGV. This CDR3 is CASSFTGANTGELFF. In nucleotides, the CDR3 is TGTGCCAGCAGCTTCACAGGGGCGAACACCGGGGAGCTGTTTTTT.

This clone was counted once. The V call is TRBV7-2, the J call TRBJ1-2; 9 nucleotides align to TRBD1. This CDR3 comprises 15 residues. V was clipped by 5 bases and J by 8 bases; unmatched bases: 12. CDR1 is SGHTA, CDR2 FQGNSA, per germline. CDR3 loop: CASSRGGQGYIGYTF. As DNA, the CDR3 is TGTGCCAGCAGCAGAGGGGGACAGGGATACATCGGCTACACCTTC.

Remarks on this clone: Its ends do not fully match the called genes, so a read error is possible. J is TRBJ1-4 and V is TRBV7-2, with 7 bases matching TRBD1. Per germline, CDR1 SGHTA and CDR2 FQGNSA. The CDR3 runs to 16 residues. CDR3 DNA: TGTGCCAGCAGCCACGACGGGACAGCAACAAATGAAAAACTGTTTTTT. It specifies CASSHDGTATNEKLFF.

The V gene is TRBV9, the J gene TRBJ2-2, with D uncertain. The V end was cut by 0 bases, the J end by 7 bases, with 10 bases between. CDR1 and CDR2 from the germline V gene are SGDLS and YYNGEE. The CDR3 has 14 residues. The CDR3: CASSVGGDVGELFF. The CDR3 DNA reads as TGTGCCAGCAGCGTAGGAGGAGATGTCGGGGAGCTGTTTTTT.

This chain uses TRBV29-1 with TRBJ2-3, with TRBD1 as a possible D gene (5 bases). Trimming removed 6 bases at V and 0 bases at J, with 7 bases between. Germline CDR1 and CDR2: SQVTM and ANQGSEA. The CDR3 is made up of 12 amino acids. The CDR3 DNA sequence: TGCAGCGTAGGGGCTAGCACAGATACGCAGTATTTT. Residues: CSVGASTDTQYF.

The V gene is TRBV30, the J gene TRBJ1-2; no clear D. Trimming pared 2 bases from V and 7 bases from J, leaving 11 bases between. Germline loops: CDR1 GTSNPN, CDR2 SVGIG (reference sequence). The CDR3 has 12 residues. CDR3 loop: CAWSSPYSGYTF. CDR3 in DNA: TGTGCCTGGAGTTCTCCATATAGTGGCTACACCTTC. Complete variable domain (other parts from reference TRBV30 and TRBJ1-2): SQTIHQWPATLVQPVGSPLSLECTVEGTSNPNLYWYRQAAGRGLQLLFYSVGIGQISSEVPQNLSASRPQDRQFILSSKKLLLSDSGFYLCAWSSPYSGYTFGSGTRLTVV.

This chain connects TRBV3-1 (or the pseudogene TRBV3-2) to TRBJ2-1; 9 nucleotides align to TRBD1. V shed 1 base, J shed 15 bases, and the junction held 1 base outside the gene matches. This CDR3 spans 11 amino acids. Per the germline V gene, CDR1 is LGHDT and CDR2 is YNNKEL (reference sequence). CDR3 region: CASSQAGQGFF. As DNA, the CDR3 is TGTGCCAGCAGCCAAGCGGGACAGGGGTTCTTC.

The chain has TRBV9 and TRBJ1-4, with D maybe TRBD1 (5 bases). The germline gives CDR1 SGDLS, CDR2 YYNGEE. There are 15 residues in the CDR3. The V gene lost 3 bases and the J gene lost 3 bases, with 12 bases spanning the gap. CDR3 loop: CASSEQRGANEKLFF. In DNA form, the CDR3 reads TGTGCCAGCAGCGAGCAACGGGGGGCTAATGAAAAACTGTTTTTT.

The chain joins TRBV11-3 to TRBJ2-7; TRBD1 aligns across 8 bases. CDR1 and CDR2 (germline): SGHNT, YENEEA. There are 15 residues in the CDR3. V shed 4 bases, J shed 1 base, and the junction held 6 bases outside the gene matches. CDR3 loop: CASSSPTGGSYEQYF. CDR3 nucleotides: TGTGCCAGCAGCTCGCCTACAGGGGGATCCTACGAGCAGTACTTC. Supplemented by reference TRBV11-3 and TRBJ2-7, the full variable domain reads EAGVVQSPRYKIIEKKQPVAFWCNPISGHNTLYWYLQNLGQGPELLIRYENEEAVDDSQLPKDRFSAERLKGVDSTLKIQPAELGDSAVYLCASSSPTGGSYEQYFGPGTRLTVT.

The chain couples TRBV5-1 to TRBJ2-7; 10 positions match TRBD1. Unmatched junction bases numbered 4, after V lost 0 bases and J lost 1 base. CDR1 and CDR2 from the germline V gene are SGHRS and YFSETQ. This CDR3 is built from 16 residues. As DNA, the CDR3 is TGCGCCAGCAGCTTGGTGGGGACAGGGGTGTCCTACGAGCAGTACTTC. Its translation is CASSLVGTGVSYEQYF.

There are a few counts of this clone. The J gene is TRBJ2-2, the V gene TRBV9, with D maybe TRBD2 (6 bases). CDR1 SGDLS and CDR2 YYNGEE come from the germline V gene. The CDR3 sequence is 15 residues long. V lost 0 bases, J lost 6 bases, and 12 bases lay in between. The CDR3 DNA reads as TGTGCCAGCAGCGTAGGACTAGGTAACGCCGGGGAGCTGTTTTTT. Amino acids: CASSVGLGNAGELFF.

This chain uses TRBV5-1 with TRBJ1-1; 8 nucleotides align to TRBD1. V shed 4 bases, J shed 0 bases, and the junction held 8 bases outside the gene matches. The CDR3 loop spans 16 amino acids. Germline CDR1 SGHRS, CDR2 YFSETQ. DNA for the CDR3: TGCGCCAGCAGCGCAAGACAGGGGTCATTGAACACTGAAGCTTTCTTT. Protein sequence: CASSARQGSLNTEAFF.

This clone was detected once. This chain links TRBV6-5 with TRBJ1-2, with D maybe TRBD1 (5 bases). There are 15 residues in the CDR3. From germline, CDR1 is MNHEY and CDR2 SVGAGI. V lost 6 bases and J 1 base, leaving 15 bases between the germline ends. CDR3 amino acids: CASRRAGLGNYGYTF. DNA for the CDR3: TGTGCCAGCAGGCGAGCAGGGCTGGGTAACTATGGCTACACCTTC.

The chain combines TRBV19 with TRBJ1-2; TRBD1 is a possible D gene (5 bases). The germline CDR1 and CDR2 sequences are LNHDA and SQIVND (reference sequence). This CDR3 has 13 residues. The V and J ends lost 8 bases and 4 bases respectively, with 14 bases between them. The CDR3 DNA is TGTGCCAGTCTTGGCAGGGTCTTCTATGGCTACACCTTC. This sequence encodes CASLGRVFYGYTF.

At least ten counts were recorded for this clone. The chain links TRBV27 to TRBJ1-1, with a possible D match to TRBD1 (6 bases). V was shortened by 5 bases and J by 4 bases, with 17 bases between the two germline ends. Germline assignment: CDR1 MNHEY and CDR2 SMNVEV (reference sequence). CDR3 length: 15 amino acids. The DNA for the CDR3 is TGTGCCAGCAGTGGGGGGGCGTCATGGGGCACTGAAGCTTTCTTT. This translates into CASSGGASWGTEAFF.

V is TRBV7-3 and J is TRBJ2-1; 9 bases match TRBD1. Germline assignment: CDR1 SGHTA and CDR2 FQGTGA. Unmatched junction bases numbered 6, after V lost 5 bases and J lost 4 bases. This CDR3 spans 15 amino acids. CDR3 DNA sequence: TGTGCCAGCAGCCCCGGGACAGGGCGGTACAATGAGCAGTTCTTC. It translates to CASSPGTGRYNEQFF.

The rearrangement joins TRBV6-5 to TRBJ1-1, with D possibly being TRBD1 (5 bases). The CDR3 runs 15 residues. V lost 0 bases, J lost 1 base, and 9 bases lay in between. Germline V CDR1 and CDR2: MNHEY, SVGAGI. The CDR3 DNA reads TGTGCCAGCAGTTACTCGAGCGGGGGGAACACTGAAGCTTTCTTT. As protein: CASSYSSGGNTEAFF.

This clone was recorded a few times. The genes are TRBV5-6 and TRBJ2-2; TRBD2 matches 7 bases. The CDR3 spans 17 residues. V shed 3 bases, J shed 6 bases, and the junction held 14 bases outside the gene matches. From germline, CDR1 is SGHDT and CDR2 YYEEEE. The CDR3 is CASSWGGFLRGSGELFF. The DNA of the CDR3 is TGTGCCAGCAGCTGGGGAGGGTTTCTCCGAGGGTCCGGGGAGCTGTTTTTT.

The CDR3 sequence: CATRDRGNNYGYTF. The CDR3 DNA reads TGTGCCACCCGGGACAGGGGGAATAACTATGGCTACACCTTC. The rearrangement joins TRBV10-3 to TRBJ1-2, with 11 nucleotides matching TRBD1. J gave up 1 base and V 10 bases, and 5 bases lay outside the gene matches. CDR3 length equals 14 residues. From germline, CDR1 is ENHRY and CDR2 SYGVKD.

The chain uses TRBV6-1 and TRBJ1-4, with D possibly being TRBD1 (6 bases). The CDR3 runs to 17 residues. Germline V gives CDR1 MNHNS, CDR2 SASEGT. The V gene lost 2 bases and the J gene lost 8 bases, with 21 bases spanning the gap. The CDR3 loop is CASSESRGWGWNEKLFF. The CDR3 nucleotides read TGTGCCAGCAGTGAAAGCAGGGGATGGGGTTGGAACGAAAAACTGTTTTTT.

The chain recombines TRBV27 with TRBJ1-4, with a tentative D call TRBD1 (6 bases). Trimming stripped 5 bases from V and 5 bases from J, with 15 bases between. Germline V gene sequence: CDR1 MNHEY, CDR2 SMNVEV (reference sequence). CDR3 length: 15 residues. The CDR3 DNA sequence: TGTGCCAGCAGTCCTACAGGGAGCACCAATGAAAAACTGTTTTTT. This gives the protein CASSPTGSTNEKLFF.

CDR3 residues: CASSLEGMRETQYF. As DNA, the CDR3 is TGCGCCAGCAGCTTGGAGGGGATGAGGGAGACCCAGTACTTC. The chain recombines TRBV5-1 with TRBJ2-5; D is possibly TRBD1 (5 bases). Germline V gene data show CDR1 as SGHRS and CDR2 as YFSETQ. CDR3 length equals 14 residues. The V end was cut by 0 bases, the J end by 5 bases, with 11 bases between.